A selection of T cell receptor beta chains follows, all from one sample in a study of blood T cell repertoires in COVID-19. Libraries were prepared by immunoSEQ multiplex PCR; TCRdb keeps only in-frame clonotypes and omits some of them. Of almost 300,000 clones listed, around 86% are singletons. The source material was peripheral blood. The source of these receptors is a man between 65 and 85 years old with acute or convalescent COVID-19. Each CDR3 is given with its conserved first and last residue. D genes are given only for firm matches. A clone size is listed for some rows: how often the clone was seen (once, few, many), or a class if it is expanded.

J	size	length	D	V	DNA	CDR3
TRBJ1-5	few	16	-	TRBV7-2	TGTGCCAGCAGCTTAGTTTCTGGCGGAATAAATCAGCCCCAGCATTTT	CASSLVSGGINQPQHF
TRBJ1-2	-	15	-	TRBV4-2	TGTGCCAGCAGCCAAGATCCCACAGCTAACTATGGCTACACCTTC	CASSQDPTANYGYTF
TRBJ2-5	-	15	TRBD2	TRBV28	TGTGCCAGCACTGGGACTAGCGAGTACCAAGAGACCCAGTACTTC	CASTGTSEYQETQYF
TRBJ2-3	once	21	TRBD2	TRBV2	TGTGCCAGCAGTGAAGCGCTCGAAGGGACTAGCGGGAGGGCCTGGACAGATACGCAGTATTTT	CASSEALEGTSGRAWTDTQYF
TRBJ2-1	-	16	TRBD2	TRBV9	TGTGCCAGCAGCCCGAGGTCCCTAGCGGGGGACAATGAGCAGTTCTTC	CASSPRSLAGDNEQFF
TRBJ1-6	-	14	-	TRBV4-3	TGCGCCAGCAGCCAAGGACACCAGAATTCACCCCTCCACTTT	CASSQGHQNSPLHF
TRBJ1-2	-	15	TRBD1	TRBV5-4	TGTGCCAGCAGCACGGGGGACAGGGGGCTTTATGGCTACACCTTC	CASSTGDRGLYGYTF
TRBJ1-3	-	17	TRBD1	TRBV9	TGTGCCAGCAGCGTAGGGGACAGGGCGGGTTCGGGAAACACCATATATTTT	CASSVGDRAGSGNTIYF
TRBJ1-1	-	15	-	TRBV7-2	TGTGCCAGCAGCTTAGACGGCAGGGGCGGAGGCCAAGCTTTCTTT	CASSLDGRGGGQAFF
TRBJ1-5	-	15	-	TRBV7-2	TGTGCCAGCAGCTCAGACTGGGGGGGAGGATTGCCCCAGCATTTT	CASSSDWGGGLPQHF
TRBJ2-3	-	13	TRBD2	TRBV7-3	TGTGCCAGCACGGGAGGCCCCACAGATACGCAGTATTTT	CASTGGPTDTQYF
TRBJ1-1	-	15	-	TRBV10-3	TGTGCCATCAGTGGCGGTAGGCCTCTGAACACTGAAGCTTTCTTT	CAISGGRPLNTEAFF
TRBJ1-2	-	15	TRBD1	TRBV7-9	TGTGCCAGCAGTTGGACAGGGGCCTCTAACTATGGCTACACCTTC	CASSWTGASNYGYTF
TRBJ2-2	many	16	TRBD1	TRBV7-9	TGTGCCAGCAGCAGAAACAGGGGGCAGGAGTCCGGGGAGCTGTTTTTT	CASSRNRGQESGELFF
TRBJ2-2	-	17	-	TRBV3-1/TRBV3-2	TGTGCCAGCAGCCACCCCAGGGGAGACGCGAACACCGGGGAGCTGTTTTTT	CASSHPRGDANTGELFF
TRBJ2-1	-	15	TRBD2	TRBV10-1	TGCGCCAGCAGTGTCGGGACTAGCGGGTTCAATGAGCAGTTCTTC	CASSVGTSGFNEQFF
TRBJ1-2	-	15	-	TRBV28	TGTGCCAGCAGTCTCAAACAGGGTGTAGGCTATGGCTACACCTTC	CASSLKQGVGYGYTF
TRBJ1-2	-	16	-	TRBV29-1	TGCAGCGTTGGGGGAACATCGCAGGGGCTTCACTATGGCTACACCTTC	CSVGGTSQGLHYGYTF
TRBJ1-1	-	14	-	TRBV5-5	TGTGCCAGCAGCTGGAGTGGGGGGAGCACTGAAGCTTTCTTT	CASSWSGGSTEAFF
TRBJ1-6	-	15	TRBD1	TRBV7-9	TGTGCCAGCAGGGAATACGACAGGGAGGATTCACCCCTCCACTTT	CASREYDREDSPLHF
TRBJ1-1	-	15	-	TRBV7-6	TGTGCCAGCAGCTTATACTCTACGAAAGACACTGAAGCTTTCTTT	CASSLYSTKDTEAFF
TRBJ2-1	few	17	TRBD2	TRBV5-4	TGTGCCAGCAGCTTGGGCGCTAGCGGGAGTCGCTACAATGAGCAGTTCTTC	CASSLGASGSRYNEQFF
TRBJ2-7	-	16	TRBD1	TRBV7-2	TGTGCCAGCAGCTTAGCCGGTCCGGGACAGGGTTCCGAGCAGTACTTC	CASSLAGPGQGSEQYF
TRBJ2-7	-	16	TRBD2	TRBV6-2/TRBV6-3	TGTGCCAGCAGTTCCTCTAGCGGGAGGGTGTCCTACGAGCAGTACTTC	CASSSSSGRVSYEQYF
TRBJ1-4	-	16	TRBD1	TRBV25-1	TGTGCCAGCAGTGAATCCGGACAGGGGGTTAATGAAAAACTGTTTTTT	CASSESGQGVNEKLFF
TRBJ1-2	-	16	TRBD1	TRBV4-3	TGCGCCAGCAGCCTCGGGACAGGGGTTTCTAACTATGGCTACACCTTC	CASSLGTGVSNYGYTF
TRBJ1-6	-	14	TRBD1	TRBV30	TGTGCCTGGAGCCGGGACAGGGTGAATTCACCCCTCCACTTT	CAWSRDRVNSPLHF
TRBJ2-3	-	14	-	TRBV9	TGTGCCAGCAGCGTGGCCCCAGGGCAAGATACGCAGTATTTT	CASSVAPGQDTQYF
TRBJ1-1	-	14	-	TRBV7-9	TGTGCCAGCAGCTTAAATGCGGCGAACACTGAAGCTTTCTTT	CASSLNAANTEAFF
TRBJ2-7	-	13	-	TRBV7-3	TGTGCCAGCAGCTTATTGGCCCATTCCGAGCAGTACTTC	CASSLLAHSEQYF
TRBJ1-2	-	20	TRBD1	TRBV6-2/TRBV6-3	TGTGCCAGCAGTTACCGTGAAGGACAGGGGGCTTTTCGGTACGACTATGGCTACACCTTC	CASSYREGQGAFRYDYGYTF
TRBJ2-7	few	16	-	TRBV3-1/TRBV3-2	TGTGCCAGCAGCCGCCCAGGGGGGACAGCATTTTACGAGCAGTACTTC	CASSRPGGTAFYEQYF
TRBJ1-5	-	13	-	TRBV7-8	TGTGCCAGCAGCTTAGCCCTAACCGGGCCCCAGCATTTT	CASSLALTGPQHF
TRBJ2-1	-	17	TRBD2	TRBV25-1	TGTGCCAGCAGCGGGACTAGCGGGAGAGGGTCCTACAATGAGCAGTTCTTC	CASSGTSGRGSYNEQFF
TRBJ2-6	-	16	-	TRBV13	TGTGCCAGCAGCTTCAGGGGAAGGGCTGGGGCCAACGTCCTGACTTTC	CASSFRGRAGANVLTF
TRBJ2-3	-	17	TRBD2	TRBV28	TGTGCCAGCAGTCGCCCTGCGGGAGTGGGCAACACAGATACGCAGTATTTT	CASSRPAGVGNTDTQYF
TRBJ2-3	-	16	TRBD2	TRBV11-2	TGTGCCAGCAGTAAAGGACTAGCGGGGGCGAGAGATACGCAGTATTTT	CASSKGLAGARDTQYF
TRBJ1-1	-	14	TRBD1	TRBV10-3	TGTGCCATCAGTGGACAGGGGGCAATGGGGCGGGCTTTCTTT	CAISGQGAMGRAFF
TRBJ2-5	-	14	TRBD2	TRBV5-1	TGCGCCAGCACCCCTAGCGGGACCCAAGAGACCCAGTACTTC	CASTPSGTQETQYF
TRBJ1-5	-	15	-	TRBV16	TGTGCCAGCAGCCTCGACTCAGCACACAATCAGCCCCAGCATTTT	CASSLDSAHNQPQHF
TRBJ1-1	-	13	TRBD1	TRBV6-1	TGTGCCAGCAGCGGACAGGGGAGAACTGAAGCTTTCTTT	CASSGQGRTEAFF
TRBJ1-1	-	14	-	TRBV14	TGTGCCAGCAGCCAAGGCGGGGGTTTCGCTGAAGCTTTCTTT	CASSQGGGFAEAFF
TRBJ2-2	-	15	TRBD2	TRBV4-1	TGCGCCAGCAGCCCGGGGACTAGCGTCATCGGGGAGCTGTTTTTT	CASSPGTSVIGELFF
TRBJ2-3	-	14	-	TRBV6-6	TGTGCCAGCGGTGGGGCGGTTCTTACAGATACGCAGTATTTT	CASGGAVLTDTQYF
TRBJ2-5	-	13	TRBD1	TRBV2	TGTGCCAGCAATTGGGACAGCCAAGAGACCCAGTACTTC	CASNWDSQETQYF
TRBJ2-6	-	15	-	TRBV5-1	TGCGCCAGCAAGGTTGGGGGCGTGGGGGCCAACGTCCTGACTTTC	CASKVGGVGANVLTF
TRBJ2-7	-	16	-	TRBV6-5	TGTGCCAGCAGTTACGGAGAAAGGGGCCAGGGTTACGAGCAGTACTTC	CASSYGERGQGYEQYF
TRBJ2-3	-	18	TRBD2	TRBV10-3	TGTGCCATCAGTGAGGGAACTAGCGGGGGCCTTAGCACAGATACGCAGTATTTT	CAISEGTSGGLSTDTQYF
TRBJ2-7	-	15	TRBD2	TRBV5-1	TGCGCCAGCAGCATAGTAGCGGGGGCAGTTTACGAGCAGTACTTC	CASSIVAGAVYEQYF
TRBJ2-1	few	14	-	TRBV24-1	TGTGCCACCAGTGATTTCGGTCGGAGCGATGAGCAGTTCTTC	CATSDFGRSDEQFF
TRBJ1-5	-	14	TRBD1	TRBV28	TGTGCCAGCAGGGGACAGGGAAAAGGACAGCCCCAGCATTTT	CASRGQGKGQPQHF
TRBJ2-5	-	13	-	TRBV6-5	TGTGCCAGCAGGAGGACAGTACAAGAGACCCAGTACTTC	CASRRTVQETQYF
TRBJ2-2	-	14	-	TRBV7-2	TGTGCCAGCAGCTCAGAAATAAACACCGGGGAGCTGTTTTTT	CASSSEINTGELFF
TRBJ1-2	-	14	-	TRBV2	TGTGCCAGCAGTGACCTGACAAGCAACTATGGCTACACCTTC	CASSDLTSNYGYTF
TRBJ2-3	-	14	TRBD2	TRBV25-1	TGTGCCACCGGGACTAGCGGGAGTACAGATACGCAGTATTTT	CATGTSGSTDTQYF
TRBJ1-1	-	15	-	TRBV5-1	TGCGCCAGCAGCTTACCGGGACAACCGAACACTGAAGCTTTCTTT	CASSLPGQPNTEAFF
TRBJ1-2	-	12	TRBD1	TRBV28	TGTGCCACACAACAGGGGGCCTATGGCTACACCTTC	CATQQGAYGYTF